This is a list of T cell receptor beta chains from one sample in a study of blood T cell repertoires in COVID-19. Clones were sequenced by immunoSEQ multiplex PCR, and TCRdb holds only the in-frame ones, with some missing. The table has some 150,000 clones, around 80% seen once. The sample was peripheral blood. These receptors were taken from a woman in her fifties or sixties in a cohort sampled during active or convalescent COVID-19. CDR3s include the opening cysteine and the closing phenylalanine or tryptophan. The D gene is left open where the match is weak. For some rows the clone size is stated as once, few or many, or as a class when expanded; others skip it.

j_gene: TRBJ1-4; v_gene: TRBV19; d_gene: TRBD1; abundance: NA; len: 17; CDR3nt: TGTGCCAGTACCCTCGGGGACAGGGGCTTAGGGAGTGAAAAACTGTTTTTT; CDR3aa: CASTLGDRGLGSEKLFF
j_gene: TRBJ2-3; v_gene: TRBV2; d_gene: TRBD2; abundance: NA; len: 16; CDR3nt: TGTGCCAGCAGTGAATGGCGGGGGGGAAGCACAGATACGCAGTATTTT; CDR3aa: CASSEWRGGSTDTQYF
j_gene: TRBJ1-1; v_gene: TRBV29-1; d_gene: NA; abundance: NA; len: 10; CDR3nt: TGCAGCGTTCTTGACACTGAAGCTTTCTTT; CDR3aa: CSVLDTEAFF
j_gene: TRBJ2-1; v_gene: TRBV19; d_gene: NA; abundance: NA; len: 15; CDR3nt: TGTGCCAGTAGTATAGACGGGGGGCCCCACAATGAGCAGTTCTTC; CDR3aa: CASSIDGGPHNEQFF
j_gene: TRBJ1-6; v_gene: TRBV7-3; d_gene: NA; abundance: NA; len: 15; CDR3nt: TGTGCCAGCAGCTTAATGGCGGGACGGGATTCACCCCTCCACTTT; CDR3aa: CASSLMAGRDSPLHF
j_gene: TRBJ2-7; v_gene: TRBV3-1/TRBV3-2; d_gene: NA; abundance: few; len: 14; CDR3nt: TGTGCCAGCAGCCAACTATCAGGGCACTACGAGCAGTACTTC; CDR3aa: CASSQLSGHYEQYF
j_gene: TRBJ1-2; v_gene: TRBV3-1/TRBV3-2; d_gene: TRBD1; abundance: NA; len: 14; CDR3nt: TGTGCCAGCAGCCCGGACAGGGATCTCTATGGCTACACCTTC; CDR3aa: CASSPDRDLYGYTF
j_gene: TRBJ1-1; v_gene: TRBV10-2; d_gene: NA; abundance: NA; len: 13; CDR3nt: TGCGCCAGCAATCAGGGCATGAACACTGAAGCTTTCTTT; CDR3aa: CASNQGMNTEAFF
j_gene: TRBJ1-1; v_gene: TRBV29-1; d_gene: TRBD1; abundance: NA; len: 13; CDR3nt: TGCAGCGTTGCCAGGACAGGGAGCACTGAAGCTTTCTTT; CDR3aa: CSVARTGSTEAFF
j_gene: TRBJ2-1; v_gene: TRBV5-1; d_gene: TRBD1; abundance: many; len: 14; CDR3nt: TGCGCCAGCAGCCATGGGGACAGTTACAATGAGCAGTTCTTC; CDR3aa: CASSHGDSYNEQFF
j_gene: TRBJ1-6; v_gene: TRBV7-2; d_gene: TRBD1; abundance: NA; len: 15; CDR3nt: TGTGCCAGCAGCTTATCGGGACAGGGGACTTCACCCCTCCACTTT; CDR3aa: CASSLSGQGTSPLHF
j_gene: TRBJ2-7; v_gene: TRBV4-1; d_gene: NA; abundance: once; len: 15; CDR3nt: TGCGCCAGCAGCCAAGGAGGGCAGGTCCAATACGAGCAGTACTTC; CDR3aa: CASSQGGQVQYEQYF
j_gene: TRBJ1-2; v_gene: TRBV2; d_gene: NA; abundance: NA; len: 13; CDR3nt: TGTGCCAGCAGTACGCAGGGAAACTATGGCTACACCTTC; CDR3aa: CASSTQGNYGYTF
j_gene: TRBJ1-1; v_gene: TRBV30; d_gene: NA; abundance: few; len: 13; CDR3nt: TGTGCCTGGGAGAGGGAGACGGCCACTGAAGCTTTCTTT; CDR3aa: CAWERETATEAFF
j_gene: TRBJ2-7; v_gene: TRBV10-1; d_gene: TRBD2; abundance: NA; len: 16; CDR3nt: TGCGCCAGCAGTGAGCATGTAGCGGGGGCGACCTACGAGCAGTACTTC; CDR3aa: CASSEHVAGATYEQYF
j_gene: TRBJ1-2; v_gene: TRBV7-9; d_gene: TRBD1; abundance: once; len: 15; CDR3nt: TGTGCCAGCAGCTTGACAGGGACCCCTAACTATGGCTACACCTTC; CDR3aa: CASSLTGTPNYGYTF
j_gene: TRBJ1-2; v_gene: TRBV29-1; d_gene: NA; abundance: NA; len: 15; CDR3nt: TGCAGCGCTTTTGGGGGCCAGGGAGAGTTCTATGGCTACACCTTC; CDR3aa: CSAFGGQGEFYGYTF
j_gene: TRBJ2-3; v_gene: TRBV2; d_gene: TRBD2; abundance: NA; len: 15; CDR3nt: TGTGCCAGCAGAGACGGGACTAGTCCCCCAGATACGCAGTATTTT; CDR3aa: CASRDGTSPPDTQYF
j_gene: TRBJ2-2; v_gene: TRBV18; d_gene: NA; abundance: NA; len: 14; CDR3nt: TGTGCCAGCAGAAGTCAGGTAGACACCGGGGAGCTGTTTTTT; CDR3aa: CASRSQVDTGELFF
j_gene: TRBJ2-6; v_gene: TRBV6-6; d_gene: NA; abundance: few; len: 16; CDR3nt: TGTGCCAGCAGTTACTCGATGGAGGGAGGGGCCAACGTCCTGACTTTC; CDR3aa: CASSYSMEGGANVLTF
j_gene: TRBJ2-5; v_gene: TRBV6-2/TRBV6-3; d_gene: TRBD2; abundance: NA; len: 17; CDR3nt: TGTGCCAGCAGTTACGGGCTAGCGGGGGTCGGAGAAGAGACCCAGTACTTC; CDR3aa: CASSYGLAGVGEETQYF
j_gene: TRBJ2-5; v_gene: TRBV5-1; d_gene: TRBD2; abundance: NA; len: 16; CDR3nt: TGCGCCAGCAGCGCGGGCAGCGGGGGGGCCCACGAGACCCAGTACTTC; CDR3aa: CASSAGSGGAHETQYF
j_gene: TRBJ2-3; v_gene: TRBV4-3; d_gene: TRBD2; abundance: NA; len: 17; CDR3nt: TGCGCCAGCAGCCATGAGTTTGGCGGGGGGGGTACAGATACGCAGTATTTT; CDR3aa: CASSHEFGGGGTDTQYF
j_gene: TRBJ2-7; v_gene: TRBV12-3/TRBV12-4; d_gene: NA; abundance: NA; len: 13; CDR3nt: TGTGCCAGCAGTTTTGAGACATCGGTTGAGCAGTACTTC; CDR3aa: CASSFETSVEQYF
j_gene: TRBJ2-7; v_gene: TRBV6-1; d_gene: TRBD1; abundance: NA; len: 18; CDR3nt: TGTGCCAGCAGTGAATGGGGGGACAGGGGATTTGGTTTCCACGAGCAGTACTTC; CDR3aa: CASSEWGDRGFGFHEQYF